The 23 T cell receptor beta chains listed next were all sequenced from one sample in a study of T cells in Graves' hyperthyroidism and ophthalmopathy. Researchers took RNA transcripts and amplified the TCR beta CDR3 regions from them. Primed by the HTBI set, a first-round RT-PCR was run on the TCR CDR3. TCRdb recomputed calls from the multiplex PCR reads with MiXCR, one row per CDR3 protein. The repertoire holds roughly 560,000 distinct CDR3 sequences, with approximately 14% as singletons. Specimen: blood. Receptor source: a woman aged 40-49 years with Graves' ophthalmopathy.

This clonotype has at least ten counts. The gene calls are TRBV24-1 and TRBJ1-5; D possibly corresponds to TRBD1 (5 bases). The germline gives CDR1 KGHDR, CDR2 SFDVKD. Deletions cut 0 bases from V and 6 bases from J, with 8 bases between. The CDR3 is 14 residues long. The CDR3 protein is CATSDLDGGQPQHF. The CDR3 DNA reads TGTGCCACCAGTGATTTGGACGGGGGTCAGCCCCAGCATTTT.

This clonotype has ten or more counts. The rearrangement joins TRBV20-1 to TRBJ2-7, with D possibly matching TRBD1 (6 bases). V lost 0 bases, J lost 3 bases, and 15 bases lay in between. The CDR3 extends over 15 amino acids. Germline CDR1 DFQATT, CDR2 SNEGSKA (reference sequence). The CDR3 DNA sequence: TGCAGTGCTAGAGACCCTTCCGGGACAAACTACGAGCAGTACTTC. It encodes CSARDPSGTNYEQYF.

The genes are TRBV7-2 and TRBJ2-7; no reliable D call. Germline V gene data show CDR1 as SGHTA and CDR2 as FQGNSA. The CDR3 length is 12 residues. V was clipped by 5 bases and J by 7 bases, with 12 bases between them. CDR3 sequence reads: CASSLYPMEQYF. Here the CDR3 DNA reads TGTGCCAGCAGCCTCTACCCCATGGAGCAGTACTTC.

In its sample, this clonotype was seen many times. The rearrangement uses TRBV12-3 or TRBV12-4 and TRBJ1-2, with D perhaps matching TRBD1 (5 bases). The length of the CDR3 is 17 residues. Trimming removed 5 bases from V and 8 bases from J, with 27 bases in between. CDR3: CASSPNIRQKPIGGYTF. The CDR3 bases are TGTGCCAGCAGTCCGAATATTCGACAGAAACCTATCGGCGGCTACACCTTC.

This clonotype came up many times. V and J are TRBV9 and TRBJ1-2, with a possible D match to TRBD1 (5 bases). CDR1 is SGDLS, CDR2 YYNGEE, per germline. CDR3 size: 14 residues. Trimming took 0 bases from V and 5 from J, leaving 11 bases between them. CDR3 amino acids: CASSVGGAPYGYTF. Written as DNA, the CDR3 is TGTGCCAGCAGCGTAGGGGGCGCGCCGTATGGCTACACCTTC.

This sequence joins TRBV15 and TRBJ2-5; 10 bases map to TRBD2. V was pared by 2 bases and J by 5 bases, with 8 bases of the junction left unmatched. Germline V gives CDR1 LNHNV, CDR2 YYDKDF (reference sequence). CDR3 length: 16 amino acids. In nucleotides, the CDR3 is TGTGCCACCAGCAGACGGACTAGCGGAGGGGGTGAGACCCAGTACTTC. This sequence encodes CATSRRTSGGGETQYF.

This clonotype has at least ten counts. This chain connects TRBV6-1 to TRBJ2-7; D is ambiguous. Per germline, CDR1 MNHNS and CDR2 SASEGT. CDR3 length equals 14 residues. V was cut by 7 bases and J by 0 bases, with 13 bases left in between. CDR3 DNA: TGTGCCAGCACCGCCGACCTGAGCTCCTACGAGCAGTACTTC. Translating gives CASTADLSSYEQYF.

This clonotype was seen a handful of times. The CDR3 spells CASSYQPDSSGNTIYF. CDR3 bases: TGTGCCAGCAGTTACCAACCGGACAGCTCTGGAAACACCATATATTTT. This chain uses TRBV6-2 or TRBV6-3 with TRBJ1-3; TRBD1 is a possible D gene (6 bases). V was trimmed by 2 bases and J by 0 bases, leaving 11 bases between them. This CDR3 has 16 amino acids. Germline CDR1 MNHEY, CDR2 SVGEGT.

This clonotype was recorded many times. The chain is built from TRBV19 and TRBJ2-7; TRBD1 might be the D (5 bases). This CDR3 region has 14 residues. Trimming took off 3 bases at V and 3 bases at J, with 12 bases between the two ends. Germline CDR1 and CDR2: LNHDA and SQIVND (reference sequence). For the CDR3, the DNA is TGTGCCAGTAGTATGGGGCTCGGGTACTACGAGCAGTACTTC. Amino acids: CASSMGLGYYEQYF. Supplemented by reference TRBV19 and TRBJ2-7, the full variable domain reads DGGITQSPKYLFRKEGQNVTLSCEQNLNHDAMYWYRQDPGQGLRLIYYSQIVNDFQKGDIAEGYSVSREKKESFPLTVTSAQKNPTAFYLCASSMGLGYYEQYFGPGTRLTVT.

This clonotype was found many times. V and J are TRBV28 and TRBJ1-5; 7 bases are shared with TRBD1. Germline V gene data show CDR1 as MDHEN and CDR2 as SYDVKM. With 6 bases clipped from V and 6 bases from J, the junction kept 8 bases outside the gene matches. The CDR3 extends over 14 amino acids. The CDR3 nucleotides are TGTGCCAGCAGCCAAGGGGGCTTCAGTCAGCCCCAGCATTTT. Amino acids: CASSQGGFSQPQHF. Complete variable domain (other parts from reference TRBV28 and TRBJ1-5): DVKVTQSSRYLVKRTGEKVFLECVQDMDHENMFWYRQDPGLGLRLIYFSYDVKMKEKGDIPEGYSVSREKKERFSLILESASTNQTSMYLCASSQGGFSQPQHFGDGTRLSIL.

This clonotype was observed many times. In DNA form, the CDR3 reads TGTGCCAGCAACAAAGCGGGAGTATACGAGCAGTACTTC. Encoded protein: CASNKAGVYEQYF. The chain uses TRBV5-6 and TRBJ2-7; 8 nucleotides agree with TRBD2. V gave up 6 bases and J gave up 4 bases; unmatched junction bases: 6. CDR1 is SGHDT and CDR2 is YYEEEE in the germline V gene. This CDR3 is 13 amino acids long.

The chain joins TRBV6-1 to TRBJ2-7, with 9 bases aligning to TRBD1. V lost 8 bases, J lost 2 bases, and 10 bases stayed unmatched. This CDR3 has 15 residues. Germline CDR1 is MNHNS and CDR2 is SASEGT. The CDR3 region is CASGRAGTGTYEQYF. The CDR3 region has the DNA TGTGCCAGCGGTCGTGCCGGGACAGGGACCTACGAGCAGTACTTC.

The table lists this clonotype with a count of one. The chain couples TRBV3-1 to TRBJ2-3, with 8 bases lining up with TRBD2. The CDR3 runs to 18 residues. Trimming cost V 5 bases and J 5 bases; bases outside gene matches: 18. Germline assignment: CDR1 LGHDT and CDR2 YNNKEL (reference sequence). The CDR3 protein is CASSSPGGRARGGDTQYF. For the CDR3, the DNA is TGTGCCAGCAGCAGCCCGGGGGGGAGGGCGAGAGGCGGAGATACGCAGTATTTT.

The gene calls are TRBV3-1 and TRBJ2-7; perhaps TRBD2 as D (5 bases). Trimming pared 1 base from V and 7 bases from J, leaving 8 bases between. The CDR3 extends over 12 amino acids. The germline CDR1 and CDR2 sequences are LGHDT and YNNKEL (reference sequence). The CDR3 reads CASSQGPGEQYF. The CDR3 DNA is TGTGCCAGCAGCCAAGGGCCGGGAGAGCAGTACTTC.

In this sample, this clonotype turned up many times. The chain recombines TRBV7-2 with TRBJ2-7; 9 bases map to TRBD1. From germline, CDR1 is SGHTA and CDR2 FQGNSA. The CDR3 runs to 14 residues. With V trimmed by 1 base and J by 7 bases, 5 bases remained unmatched. CDR3 sequence (DNA): TGTGCCAGCAGCTTAGGGGACAGGGTTAGGGAGCAGTACTTC. Translating it yields CASSLGDRVREQYF. The complete variable domain, with remaining parts taken from reference TRBV7-2 and TRBJ2-7, reads GAGVSQSPSNKVTEKGKDVELRCDPISGHTALYWYRQSLGQGLEFLIYFQGNSAPDKSGLPSDRFSAERTGGSVSTLTIQRTQQEDSAVYLCASSLGDRVREQYFGPGTRLTVT.

This clonotype showed up many times. The chain couples TRBV6-5 to TRBJ2-7, with 8 bases aligning to TRBD2. This CDR3 is 14 amino acids long. The V segment lost 7 bases and the J segment 0 bases; nucleotides outside the gene matches: 5. Germline V gene lookup returns CDR1 MNHEY and CDR2 SVGAGI. The CDR3, as DNA: TGTGCCAGCAATCTAGCGGGCGACTCCTACGAGCAGTACTTC. It encodes CASNLAGDSYEQYF.

This clonotype was seen many times. The J gene is TRBJ2-7, the V gene TRBV30, with TRBD1 as a possible D gene (5 bases). The V and J ends lost 2 bases and 3 bases respectively, with 8 bases between them. Germline V CDR1 and CDR2: GTSNPN, SVGIG (reference sequence). The CDR3 contains 12 residues. The CDR3 spells CAWSRGIYEQYF. The CDR3, as DNA: TGTGCCTGGAGTAGGGGCATCTACGAGCAGTACTTC. The variable domain in full, completed from reference TRBV30 and TRBJ2-7, reads SQTIHQWPATLVQPVGSPLSLECTVEGTSNPNLYWYRQAAGRGLQLLFYSVGIGQISSEVPQNLSASRPQDRQFILSSKKLLLSDSGFYLCAWSRGIYEQYFGPGTRLTVT.

The sample holds many counts of this clonotype. The chain links TRBV7-3 to TRBJ2-5; TRBD2 matches at 13 bases. Per germline, CDR1 SGHTA and CDR2 FQGTGA. This CDR3 is built from 18 residues. Trimming cost V 5 bases and J 1 base; bases outside gene matches: 10. CDR3 in amino acids: CASSLGLAGDPFQETQYF. CDR3 nucleotides: TGTGCCAGCAGCCTAGGACTAGCGGGAGATCCCTTCCAAGAGACCCAGTACTTC.

The chain combines TRBV13 with TRBJ1-5; D not certain. The CDR3 runs to 15 residues. V was pared by 4 bases and J by 0 bases, with 10 bases between. Germline V gene sequence: CDR1 PRHDT, CDR2 FYEKMQ (reference sequence). CDR3 in amino acids: CASSSRHYSNQPQHF. CDR3 nucleotide sequence: TGTGCCAGCAGCTCCCGACATTATAGCAATCAGCCCCAGCATTTT.

This clonotype was picked up many times. V is TRBV5-1 and J is TRBJ2-7; D uncertain. This CDR3 region has 15 residues. In germline, CDR1 is SGHRS, CDR2 YFSETQ. The ends were cut back, 0 bases at V and 0 bases at J, with 10 bases in the middle. CDR3: CASSLAQLSSYEQYF. DNA for the CDR3: TGCGCCAGCAGCTTGGCTCAACTAAGCTCCTACGAGCAGTACTTC.

This clonotype has ten or more counts. The chain links TRBV28 to TRBJ2-7, with TRBD2 identical over 8 bases. Trimming took 0 bases from V and 5 from J; bases not matched to a gene: 6. The length of the CDR3 is 15 residues. From germline, CDR1 is MDHEN and CDR2 SYDVKM. The DNA of the CDR3 is TGTGCCAGCAGTTTATGGAGCGGGAGTGTGCACGAGCAGTACTTC. Its translation: CASSLWSGSVHEQYF.

V gene TRBV9 combines with J gene TRBJ1-1, with D possibly matching TRBD1 (5 bases). Between the trimmed V and J ends, which lost 3 bases and 0 bases, there was a span of 12 bases. Germline-derived CDR1 and CDR2 are SGDLS and YYNGEE. CDR3 size: 15 residues. The CDR3 spells CASSGKGNMNTEAFF. In DNA form, the CDR3 reads TGTGCCAGCAGCGGAAAGGGGAACATGAACACTGAAGCTTTCTTT.

This clonotype was detected many times. The rearrangement uses TRBV6-5 and TRBJ1-2; 9 bases are shared with TRBD1. The V gene end was trimmed by 0 bases and the J gene end by 6 bases; junction bases not matched to a gene: 5. Germline assignment: CDR1 MNHEY and CDR2 SVGAGI. This CDR3 has 15 amino acids. CDR3 sequence (DNA): TGTGCCAGCAGTTACTCGAGGGGACAGGGACATGGCTACACCTTC. Its translation is CASSYSRGQGHGYTF.